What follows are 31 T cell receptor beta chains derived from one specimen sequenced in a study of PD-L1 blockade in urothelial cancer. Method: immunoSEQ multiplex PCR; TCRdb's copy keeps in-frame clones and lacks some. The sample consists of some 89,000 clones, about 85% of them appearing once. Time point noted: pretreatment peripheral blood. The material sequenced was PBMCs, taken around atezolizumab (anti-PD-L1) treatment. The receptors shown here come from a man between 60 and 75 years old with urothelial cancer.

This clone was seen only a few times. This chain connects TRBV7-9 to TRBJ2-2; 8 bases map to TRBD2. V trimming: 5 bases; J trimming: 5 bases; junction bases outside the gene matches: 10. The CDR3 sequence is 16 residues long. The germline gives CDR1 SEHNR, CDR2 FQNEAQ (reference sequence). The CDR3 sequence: CASSPAGGRRTGELFF. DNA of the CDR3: TGTGCCAGCAGCCCGGCGGGAGGACGCCGGACCGGGGAGCTGTTTTTT.

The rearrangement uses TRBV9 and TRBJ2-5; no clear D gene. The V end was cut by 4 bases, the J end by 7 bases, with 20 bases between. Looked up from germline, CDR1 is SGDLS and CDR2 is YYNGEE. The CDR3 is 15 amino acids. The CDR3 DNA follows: TGTGCCAGCAGCCCAGTAGATGGCCTAGTTGGGACCCAGTACTTC. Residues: CASSPVDGLVGTQYF.

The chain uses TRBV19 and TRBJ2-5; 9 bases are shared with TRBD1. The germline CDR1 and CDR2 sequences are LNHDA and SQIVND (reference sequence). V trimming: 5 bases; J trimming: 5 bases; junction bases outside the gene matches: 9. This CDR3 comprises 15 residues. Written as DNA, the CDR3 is TGTGCCAGTAGTCCAAGGGACAGGGACGTTGAGACCCAGTACTTC. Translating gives CASSPRDRDVETQYF.

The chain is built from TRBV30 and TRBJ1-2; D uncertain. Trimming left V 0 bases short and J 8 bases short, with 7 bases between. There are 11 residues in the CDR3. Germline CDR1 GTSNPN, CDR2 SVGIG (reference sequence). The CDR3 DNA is TGTGCCTGGAGTGTAGGTAGCGGCTACACCTTC. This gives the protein CAWSVGSGYTF.

The CDR3 here is CASSQERGLAGAGYEQYF. The CDR3 DNA reads TGTGCCAGCAGCCAAGAAAGAGGACTAGCGGGAGCGGGCTACGAGCAGTACTTC. The rearrangement links TRBV4-2 to TRBJ2-7; the match to TRBD2 covers 13 bases. The CDR3 contains 18 residues. Germline values: CDR1 LGHNA, CDR2 YNFKEQ. V lost 0 bases, J lost 3 bases, and 8 bases stayed unmatched.

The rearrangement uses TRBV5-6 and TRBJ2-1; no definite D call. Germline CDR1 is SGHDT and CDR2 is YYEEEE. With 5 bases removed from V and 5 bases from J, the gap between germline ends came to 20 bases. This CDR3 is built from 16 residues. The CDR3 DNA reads TGTGCCAGCAGTCGGCCGGCCCCCCTAGAGAACAATGAGCAGTTCTTC. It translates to CASSRPAPLENNEQFF.

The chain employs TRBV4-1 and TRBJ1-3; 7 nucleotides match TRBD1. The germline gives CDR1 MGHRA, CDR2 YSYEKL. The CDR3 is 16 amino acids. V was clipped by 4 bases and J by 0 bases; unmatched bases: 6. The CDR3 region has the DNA TGCGCCAGCAGCCCTAACCCAGGGGGCTCTGGAAACACCATATATTTT. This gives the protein CASSPNPGGSGNTIYF.

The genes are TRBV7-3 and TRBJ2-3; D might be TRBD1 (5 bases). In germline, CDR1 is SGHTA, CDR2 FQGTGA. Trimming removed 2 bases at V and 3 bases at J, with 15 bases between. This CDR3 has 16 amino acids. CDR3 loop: CASSLDSQSGTDTQYF. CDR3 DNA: TGTGCCAGCAGCTTAGACAGCCAGAGTGGAACAGATACGCAGTATTTT.

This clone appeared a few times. The DNA for the CDR3 is TGTGCCAGTAGTATAGAGGTGGGGACAGTCGGCACTCGCAATGGCTACACCTTC. Translated, it gives CASSIEVGTVGTRNGYTF. The genes are TRBV19 and TRBJ1-2; 7 bases fit TRBD1. Germline values: CDR1 LNHDA, CDR2 SQIVND (reference sequence). J lost 6 bases, V lost 0 bases, and 16 bases had no gene match. This CDR3 has 18 amino acids.

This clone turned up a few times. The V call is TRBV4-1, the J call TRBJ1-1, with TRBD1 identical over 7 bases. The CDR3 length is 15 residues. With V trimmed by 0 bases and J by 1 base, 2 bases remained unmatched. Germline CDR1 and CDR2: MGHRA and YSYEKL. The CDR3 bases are TGCGCCAGCAGCCAAGAACAGGGGTCGAACACTGAAGCTTTCTTT. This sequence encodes CASSQEQGSNTEAFF.

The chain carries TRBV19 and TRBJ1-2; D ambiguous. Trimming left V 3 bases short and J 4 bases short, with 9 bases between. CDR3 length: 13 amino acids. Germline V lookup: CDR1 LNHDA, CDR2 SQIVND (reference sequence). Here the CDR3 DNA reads TGTGCCAGTAGTATGTATCTGGCCTATGGCTACACCTTC. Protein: CASSMYLAYGYTF.

CDR3: CASSLGTSGNYEQYF. The CDR3 DNA reads as TGTGCCAGCAGTTTGGGGACTAGCGGGAATTACGAGCAGTACTTC. The chain combines TRBV28 with TRBJ2-7; the match to TRBD2 covers 13 bases. V dropped 3 bases and J dropped 4; count of bases not matched to a gene: 3. The CDR3 extends over 15 amino acids. CDR1 and CDR2 (germline): MDHEN, SYDVKM.

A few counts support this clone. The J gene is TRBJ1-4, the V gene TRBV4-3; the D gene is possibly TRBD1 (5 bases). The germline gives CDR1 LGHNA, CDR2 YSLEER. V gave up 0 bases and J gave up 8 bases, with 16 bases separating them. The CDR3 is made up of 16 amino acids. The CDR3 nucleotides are TGCGCCAGCAGCCAAGATTCACGCGGGACTTGGGAAAAACTGTTTTTT. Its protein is CASSQDSRGTWEKLFF.

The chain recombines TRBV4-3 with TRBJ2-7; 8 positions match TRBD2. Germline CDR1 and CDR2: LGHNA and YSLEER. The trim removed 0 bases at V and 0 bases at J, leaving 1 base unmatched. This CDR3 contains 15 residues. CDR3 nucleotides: TGCGCCAGCAGCCAAGAGGCGGGAGGCTCCTACGAGCAGTACTTC. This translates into CASSQEAGGSYEQYF.

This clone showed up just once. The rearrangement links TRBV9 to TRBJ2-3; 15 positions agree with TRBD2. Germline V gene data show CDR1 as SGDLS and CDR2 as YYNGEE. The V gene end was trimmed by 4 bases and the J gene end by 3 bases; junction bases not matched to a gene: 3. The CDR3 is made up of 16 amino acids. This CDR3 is CASSLGTSGGTDTQYF. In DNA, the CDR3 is TGTGCCAGCAGCCTTGGGACTAGCGGGGGGACAGATACGCAGTATTTT.

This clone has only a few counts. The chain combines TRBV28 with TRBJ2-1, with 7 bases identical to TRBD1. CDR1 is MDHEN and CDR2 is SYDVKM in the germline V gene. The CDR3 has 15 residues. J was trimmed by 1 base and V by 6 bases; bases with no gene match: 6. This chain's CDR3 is CASSHPQGSYNEQFF. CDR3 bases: TGTGCCAGCAGCCACCCACAGGGGTCCTACAATGAGCAGTTCTTC.

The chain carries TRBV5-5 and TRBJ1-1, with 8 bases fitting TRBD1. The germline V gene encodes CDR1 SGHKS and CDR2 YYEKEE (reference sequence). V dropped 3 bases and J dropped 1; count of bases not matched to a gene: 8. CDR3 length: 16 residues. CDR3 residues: CASSSEATGGNTEAFF. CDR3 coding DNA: TGTGCCAGCAGCTCGGAAGCAACAGGGGGGAACACTGAAGCTTTCTTT.

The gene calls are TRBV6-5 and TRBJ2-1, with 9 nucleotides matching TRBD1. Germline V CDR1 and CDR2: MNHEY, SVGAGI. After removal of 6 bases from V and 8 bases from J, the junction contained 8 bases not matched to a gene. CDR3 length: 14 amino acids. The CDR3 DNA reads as TGTGCCAGCAGACCGGGACAGGGTTGGGATGAGCAGTTCTTC. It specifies CASRPGQGWDEQFF.

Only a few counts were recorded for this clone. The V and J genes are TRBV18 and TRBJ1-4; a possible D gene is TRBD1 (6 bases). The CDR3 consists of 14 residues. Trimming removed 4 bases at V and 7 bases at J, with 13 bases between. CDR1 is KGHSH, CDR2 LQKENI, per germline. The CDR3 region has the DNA TGTGCCAGCTCACTGGGACACGGGATTGAAAAACTGTTTTTT. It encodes CASSLGHGIEKLFF.

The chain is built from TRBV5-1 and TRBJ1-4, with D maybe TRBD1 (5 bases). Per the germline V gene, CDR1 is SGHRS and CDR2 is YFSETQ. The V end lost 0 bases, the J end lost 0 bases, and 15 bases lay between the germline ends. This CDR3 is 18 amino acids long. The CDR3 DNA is TGCGCCAGCAGCTTGGGCAGGACACTCTTTGCAACTAATGAAAAACTGTTTTTT. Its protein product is CASSLGRTLFATNEKLFF.

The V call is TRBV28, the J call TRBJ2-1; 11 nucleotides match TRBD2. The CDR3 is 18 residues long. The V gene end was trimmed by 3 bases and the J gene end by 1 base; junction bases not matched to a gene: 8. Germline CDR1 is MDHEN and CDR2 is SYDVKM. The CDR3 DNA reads TGTGCCAGCAGTTTGCCTTCCACTAGCGGGAGTTCCTACAATGAGCAGTTCTTC. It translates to CASSLPSTSGSSYNEQFF.

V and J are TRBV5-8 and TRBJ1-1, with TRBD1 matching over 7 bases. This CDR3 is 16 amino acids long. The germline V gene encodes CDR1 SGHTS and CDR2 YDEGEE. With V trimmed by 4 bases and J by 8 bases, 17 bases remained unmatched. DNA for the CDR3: TGTGCCAGCAGCCCTTCCGGGACAGTGGGCCTCCGGGAAGCTTTCTTT. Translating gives CASSPSGTVGLREAFF.

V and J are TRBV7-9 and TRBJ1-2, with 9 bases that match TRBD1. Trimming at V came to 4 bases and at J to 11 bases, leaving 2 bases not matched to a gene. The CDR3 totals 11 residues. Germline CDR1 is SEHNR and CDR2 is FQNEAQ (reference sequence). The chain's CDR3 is CASSSGQGYTF. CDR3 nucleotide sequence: TGTGCCAGCAGCTCGGGACAGGGATACACCTTC.

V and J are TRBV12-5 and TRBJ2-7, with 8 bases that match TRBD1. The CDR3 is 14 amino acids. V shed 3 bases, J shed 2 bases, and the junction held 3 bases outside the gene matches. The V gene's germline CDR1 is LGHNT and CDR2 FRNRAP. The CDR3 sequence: CASGLETGAYEQYF. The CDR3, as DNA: TGTGCTAGTGGTTTAGAGACAGGGGCCTACGAGCAGTACTTC.

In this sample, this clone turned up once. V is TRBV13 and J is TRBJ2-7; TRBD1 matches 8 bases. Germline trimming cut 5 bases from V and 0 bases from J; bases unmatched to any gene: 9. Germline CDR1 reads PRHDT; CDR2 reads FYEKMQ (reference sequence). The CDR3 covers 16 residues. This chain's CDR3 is CASSLTGDRSSYEQYF. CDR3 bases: TGTGCCAGCAGCCTCACGGGGGACAGGAGCTCCTACGAGCAGTACTTC.

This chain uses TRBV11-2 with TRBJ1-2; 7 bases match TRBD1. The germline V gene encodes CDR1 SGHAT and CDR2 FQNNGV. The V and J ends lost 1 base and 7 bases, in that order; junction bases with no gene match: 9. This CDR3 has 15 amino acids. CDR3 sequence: CASSLAQGGIGGYTF. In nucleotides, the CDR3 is TGTGCCAGCAGCTTAGCGCAAGGGGGCATTGGTGGCTACACCTTC.

The CDR3 is CASSLWKGDTSEQFF. CDR3 DNA sequence: TGTGCCAGCAGCTTGTGGAAGGGGGATACAAGTGAGCAGTTCTTC. This chain links TRBV5-8 with TRBJ2-1; tentative D call: TRBD1 (6 bases). The CDR3 runs 15 residues. V was trimmed by 1 base and J by 9 bases, leaving 17 bases between them. Germline lookup yields CDR1 SGHTS and CDR2 YDEGEE.

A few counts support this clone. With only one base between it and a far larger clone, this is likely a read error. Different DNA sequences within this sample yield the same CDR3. DNA of the CDR3: TGTGCCAGCAGTTCCAGACAGGGGCGCGCTGGGGCCAACGTCCTGACTTTC. Its protein is CASSSRQGRAGANVLTF. The rearrangement links TRBV5-4 to TRBJ2-6; 8 nucleotides align to TRBD1. J gave up 2 bases and V 5 bases, and 9 bases lay outside the gene matches. This CDR3 contains 17 residues. CDR1 SGHNT and CDR2 YYREEE come from the germline V gene (reference sequence).

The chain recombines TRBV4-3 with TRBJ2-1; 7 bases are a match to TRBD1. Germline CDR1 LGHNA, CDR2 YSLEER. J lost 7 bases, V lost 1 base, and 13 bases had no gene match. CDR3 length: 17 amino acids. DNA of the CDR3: TGCGCCAGCAGCCAAGGTCGGTATGGTCAGGGGGTAAATGAGCAGTTCTTC. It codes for CASSQGRYGQGVNEQFF.

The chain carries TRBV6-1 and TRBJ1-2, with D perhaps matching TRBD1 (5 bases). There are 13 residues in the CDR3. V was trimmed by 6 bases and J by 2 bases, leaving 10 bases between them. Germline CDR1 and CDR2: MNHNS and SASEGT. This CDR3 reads CASRMTVNYGYTF. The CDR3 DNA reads TGTGCCAGCAGAATGACAGTAAACTATGGCTACACCTTC.

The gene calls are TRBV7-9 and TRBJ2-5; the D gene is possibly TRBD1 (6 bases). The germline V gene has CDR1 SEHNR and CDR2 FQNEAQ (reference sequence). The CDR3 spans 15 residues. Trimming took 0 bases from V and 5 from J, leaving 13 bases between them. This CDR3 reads CASSLAGRGKETQYF. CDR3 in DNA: TGTGCCAGCAGCTTAGCGGGCAGGGGTAAGGAGACCCAGTACTTC.